Following are 12 T cell receptor beta chains from one sample sequenced in a study of response to subunit inactivated influenza vaccine. TCRdb ran MiXCR on the RT-PCR reads and lists one entry per CDR3 protein. The sample has around 650,000 distinct CDR3 sequences; less than 20% are singletons. The sequenced sample was PBMCs from blood, obtained about 12 days after vaccination. Receptor source: a man between 50 and 59 years old who received an inactivated influenza vaccine.

This clonotype was detected ten times or more. The chain uses TRBV20-1 and TRBJ2-7; D is uncertain. Looked up from germline, CDR1 is DFQATT and CDR2 is SNEGSKA (reference sequence). This CDR3 has 11 amino acids. V was cut by 0 bases and J by 3 bases, with 3 bases left in between. This CDR3 reads CSARDIYEQYF. CDR3 bases: TGCAGTGCTAGAGACATCTACGAGCAGTACTTC.

This clonotype was seen a few times. The V call is TRBV6-5, the J call TRBJ2-1, with a possible D match to TRBD1 (5 bases). This CDR3 region has 14 residues. Per the germline V gene, CDR1 is MNHEY and CDR2 is SVGAGI. Trimming shortened V by 4 bases and J by 4 bases, and 11 bases separated the two germline ends. The DNA for the CDR3 is TGTGCCAGCAGTTTACAGGCCCGATACAATGAGCAGTTCTTC. It yields the protein CASSLQARYNEQFF.

The chain carries TRBV20-1 and TRBJ1-4; possibly TRBD1 for D (6 bases). The germline CDR1 and CDR2 sequences are DFQATT and SNEGSKA (reference sequence). Trimming removed 4 bases at V and 5 bases at J, with 14 bases between. This CDR3 region has 14 residues. The CDR3 DNA reads as TGCAGTGCTAAGGCGGGACAAAAGAATGAAAAACTGTTTTTT. Its protein product is CSAKAGQKNEKLFF.

This clonotype has a handful of counts. In DNA form, the CDR3 reads TGTGCCAGCAGTTACTCGACTCAAGCCAAAAACATTCAGTACTTC. Translating it yields CASSYSTQAKNIQYF. The genes are TRBV6-5 and TRBJ2-4; D is unresolved. The V gene lost 0 bases and the J gene lost 0 bases, with 6 bases spanning the gap. In germline, CDR1 is MNHEY, CDR2 SVGAGI. The CDR3 contains 15 residues.

The sample holds a few counts of this clonotype. V and J are TRBV28 and TRBJ2-7; D call uncertain. The CDR3 is 11 amino acids. V lost 6 bases, J lost 6 bases, and 9 bases lay in between. CDR1 is MDHEN, CDR2 SYDVKM, per germline. DNA for the CDR3: TGTGCCAGCAGCAGATACTTCGAGCAGTACTTC. This codes for CASSRYFEQYF.

A few counts support this clonotype. The chain employs TRBV12-3 or TRBV12-4 and TRBJ1-2; D may be TRBD1 (5 bases). The CDR3 contains 14 residues. V lost 6 bases to trimming and J lost 0 bases, with 11 bases between them. The CDR3 is CASSVTGANYGYTF. The CDR3 DNA is TGTGCCAGCAGCGTTACAGGAGCTAACTATGGCTACACCTTC.

The chain couples TRBV6-1 to TRBJ2-1; TRBD2 matches at 15 bases. Germline loops: CDR1 MNHNS, CDR2 SASEGT. CDR3 size: 17 residues. V was clipped by 4 bases and J by 5 bases; unmatched bases: 6. The CDR3 loop reads CASSARTSGRAHNEQFF. CDR3 in DNA: TGTGCCAGCAGTGCCAGGACTAGCGGGAGGGCCCACAATGAGCAGTTCTTC.

This clonotype was counted ten times or more. The CDR3 sequence is CASSYLDQPQHF. The CDR3, as DNA: TGTGCCAGCAGTTACCTGGATCAGCCCCAGCATTTT. The V gene is TRBV6-2 or TRBV6-3, the J gene TRBJ1-5; no firm D call. Germline V gene lookup returns CDR1 MNHEY and CDR2 SVGEGT. The ends were cut back, 2 bases at V and 5 bases at J, with 4 bases in the middle. The CDR3 is 12 residues long.

This clonotype came up a few times. The chain is built from TRBV3-1 and TRBJ2-3, with a tentative D call TRBD2 (5 bases). Between the trimmed V and J ends, which lost 1 base and 13 bases, there was a span of 12 bases. Germline CDR1 and CDR2: LGHDT and YNNKEL (reference sequence). The CDR3 has 12 amino acids. The DNA of the CDR3 is TGTGCCAGCAGCCAAGGAGGACTGCCGAAGTATTTT. As protein: CASSQGGLPKYF.

This clonotype was recorded a few times. This chain connects TRBV7-6 to TRBJ1-5; D remains ambiguous. With 0 bases removed from V and 6 bases from J, the gap between germline ends came to 15 bases. The length of the CDR3 is 16 residues. Germline V CDR1 and CDR2: SGHVS, FNYEAQ. The CDR3 loop is CASSLAGNRGSQPQHF. DNA for the CDR3: TGTGCCAGCAGCTTAGCAGGGAATCGTGGGTCTCAGCCCCAGCATTTT. Variable domain in full (rest from reference TRBV7-6 and TRBJ1-5): GAGVSQSPRYKVTKRGQDVALRCDPISGHVSLYWYRQALGQGPEFLTYFNYEAQQDKSGLPNDRFSAERPEGSISTLTIQRTEQRDSAMYRCASSLAGNRGSQPQHFGDGTRLSIL.

The sample holds a few counts of this clonotype. This chain uses TRBV20-1 with TRBJ2-5; D ambiguous. Germline V CDR1 and CDR2: DFQATT, SNEGSKA (reference sequence). The CDR3 extends over 17 amino acids. The V end lost 2 bases, the J end lost 7 bases, and 26 bases lay between the germline ends. This CDR3 is CSARPPPGSLQDRTQYF. In nucleotides, the CDR3 is TGCAGTGCTAGACCCCCCCCGGGCTCCCTGCAAGATCGGACCCAGTACTTC.

The chain is built from TRBV15 and TRBJ2-5; 8 nucleotides agree with TRBD1. With 1 base clipped from V and 2 bases from J, the junction kept 6 bases outside the gene matches. The CDR3 extends over 16 amino acids. Germline assignment: CDR1 LNHNV and CDR2 YYDKDF (reference sequence). CDR3: CATSRGYRGFQETQYF. CDR3 DNA sequence: TGTGCCACCAGCAGAGGATACAGGGGGTTTCAAGAGACCCAGTACTTC.